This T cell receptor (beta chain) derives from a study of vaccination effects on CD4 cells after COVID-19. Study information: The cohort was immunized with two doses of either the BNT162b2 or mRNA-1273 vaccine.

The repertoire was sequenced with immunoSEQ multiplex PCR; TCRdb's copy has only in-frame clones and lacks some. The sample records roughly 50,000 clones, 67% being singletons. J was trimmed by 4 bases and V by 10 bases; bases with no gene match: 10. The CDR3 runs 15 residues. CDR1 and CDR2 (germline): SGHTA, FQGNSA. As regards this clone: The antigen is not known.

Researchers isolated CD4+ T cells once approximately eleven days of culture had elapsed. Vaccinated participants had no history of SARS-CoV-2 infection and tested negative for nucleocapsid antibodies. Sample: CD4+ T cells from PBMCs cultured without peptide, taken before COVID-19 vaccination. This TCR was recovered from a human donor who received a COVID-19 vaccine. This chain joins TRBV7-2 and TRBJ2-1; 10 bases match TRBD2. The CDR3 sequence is CATTQRGGRYNEQFF. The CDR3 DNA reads TGTGCCACCACTCAGCGGGGGGGCAGGTACAATGAGCAGTTCTTC.